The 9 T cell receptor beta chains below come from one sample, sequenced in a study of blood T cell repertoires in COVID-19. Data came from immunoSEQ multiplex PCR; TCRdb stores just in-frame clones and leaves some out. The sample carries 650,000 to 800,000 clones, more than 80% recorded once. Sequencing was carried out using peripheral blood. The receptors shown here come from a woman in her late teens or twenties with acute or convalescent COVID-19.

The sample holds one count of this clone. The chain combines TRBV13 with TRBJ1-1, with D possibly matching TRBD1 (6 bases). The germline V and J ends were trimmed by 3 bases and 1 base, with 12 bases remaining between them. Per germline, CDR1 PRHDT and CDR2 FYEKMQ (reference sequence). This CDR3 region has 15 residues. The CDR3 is CASSLGTYRNTEAFF. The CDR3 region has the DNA TGTGCCAGCAGCTTGGGGACATATCGGAACACTGAAGCTTTCTTT.

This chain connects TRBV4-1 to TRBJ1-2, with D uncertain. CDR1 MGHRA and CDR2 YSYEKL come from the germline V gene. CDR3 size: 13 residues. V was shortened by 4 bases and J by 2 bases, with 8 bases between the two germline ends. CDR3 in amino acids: CASSPNTNYGYTF. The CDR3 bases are TGCGCCAGCAGCCCAAACACCAACTATGGCTACACCTTC.

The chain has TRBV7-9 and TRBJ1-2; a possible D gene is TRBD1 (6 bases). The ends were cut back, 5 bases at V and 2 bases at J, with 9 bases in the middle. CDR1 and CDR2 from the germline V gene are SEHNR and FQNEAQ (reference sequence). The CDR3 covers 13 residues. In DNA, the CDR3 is TGTGCCAGCAGCAAGGGGGAGAACTATGGCTACACCTTC. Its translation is CASSKGENYGYTF.

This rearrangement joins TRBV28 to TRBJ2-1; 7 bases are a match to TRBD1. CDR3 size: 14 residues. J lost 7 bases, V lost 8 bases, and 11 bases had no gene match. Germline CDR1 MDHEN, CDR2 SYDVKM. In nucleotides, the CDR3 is TGTGCCAGCGACCCACAGGGGATACAAAATGAGCAGTTCTTC. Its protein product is CASDPQGIQNEQFF.

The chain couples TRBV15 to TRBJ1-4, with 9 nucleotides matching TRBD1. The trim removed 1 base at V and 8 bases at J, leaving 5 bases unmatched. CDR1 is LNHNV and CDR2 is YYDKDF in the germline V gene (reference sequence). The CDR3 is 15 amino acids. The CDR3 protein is CATSRVRDRVEKLFF. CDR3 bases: TGTGCCACCAGCAGAGTCCGGGACAGGGTGGAAAAACTGTTTTTT.

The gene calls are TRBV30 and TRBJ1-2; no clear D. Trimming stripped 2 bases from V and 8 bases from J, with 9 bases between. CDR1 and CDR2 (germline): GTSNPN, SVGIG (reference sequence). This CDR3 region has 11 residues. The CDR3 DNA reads TGTGCCTGGAGTCCGACTGGGGGCTACACCTTC. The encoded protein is CAWSPTGGYTF.

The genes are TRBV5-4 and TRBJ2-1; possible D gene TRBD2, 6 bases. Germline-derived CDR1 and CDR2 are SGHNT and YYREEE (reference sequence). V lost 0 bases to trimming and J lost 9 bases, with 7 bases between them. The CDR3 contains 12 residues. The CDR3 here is CASSLGGLEQFF. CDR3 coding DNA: TGTGCCAGCAGCTTGGGGGGACTTGAGCAGTTCTTC.

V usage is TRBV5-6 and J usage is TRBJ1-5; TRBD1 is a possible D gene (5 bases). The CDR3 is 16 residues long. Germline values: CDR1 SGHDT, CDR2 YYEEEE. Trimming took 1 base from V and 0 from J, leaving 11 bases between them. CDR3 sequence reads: CASSLQTGASNQPQHF. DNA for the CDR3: TGTGCCAGCAGCTTGCAAACAGGAGCTAGCAATCAGCCCCAGCATTTT.

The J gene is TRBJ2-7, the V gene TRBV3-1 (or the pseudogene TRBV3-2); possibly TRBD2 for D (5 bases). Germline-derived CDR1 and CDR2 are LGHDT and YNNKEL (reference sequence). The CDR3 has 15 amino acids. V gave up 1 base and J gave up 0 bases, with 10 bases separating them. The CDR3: CASSQGGRYSYEQYF. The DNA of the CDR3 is TGTGCCAGCAGCCAAGGCGGGCGATACTCCTACGAGCAGTACTTC.